Listed below are T cell receptor beta chains from one sample, sequenced in a study of blood T cell repertoires in COVID-19. Here immunoSEQ multiplex PCR was the method, and the copy in TCRdb shows in-frame clones only, minus some. Found here are 310,000 or so clones, around 90% of them singletons; the top ten hold just under 9%. Specimen: PBMCs or T cells enriched from blood (not recorded which). These receptors were obtained from a woman aged 18-29 years who had recovered from COVID-19. The CDR3 runs from the conserved cysteine through the conserved F or W. Each record gives: D gene, clone size, J gene, V gene, CDR3 protein, CDR3 DNA. A D gene is named only where the DNA matches it firmly. Rows may omit the clone size; those that give it use once, few, many or a size class.

>-|-|TRBJ2-4|TRBV5-5
CASSLAGEFAQYF
TGTGCCAGCAGCTTGGCGGGGGAATTCGCTCAGTACTTC
>TRBD1|once|TRBJ1-6|TRBV27
CASSFGQGGSPLHF
TGTGCCAGCAGTTTCGGACAGGGCGGATCACCCCTCCACTTT
>TRBD2|-|TRBJ2-1|TRBV7-3
CASSRSGGAVYNEQFF
TGTGCCAGCAGCCGAAGCGGGGGGGCGGTCTACAATGAGCAGTTCTTC
>TRBD1|-|TRBJ1-5|TRBV2
CASSTAGGMSQPQHF
TGTGCCAGCAGTACGGCAGGGGGGATGTCTCAGCCCCAGCATTTT
>TRBD1|-|TRBJ1-1|TRBV5-1
CASSAGQTTEAFF
TGCGCCAGCAGCGCGGGACAGACCACTGAAGCTTTCTTT
>-|-|TRBJ1-3|TRBV7-9
CASSLGSPETGNTIYF
TGTGCCAGCAGCTTAGGATCTCCGGAGACGGGAAACACCATATATTTT
>TRBD2|-|TRBJ2-1|TRBV6-5
CASSYVLAGGPNEQFF
TGTGCCAGCAGTTACGTACTAGCGGGGGGCCCCAATGAGCAGTTCTTC
>TRBD2|-|TRBJ2-3|TRBV5-4
CASTDGGMADTQYF
TGTGCCAGCACCGACGGGGGGATGGCAGATACGCAGTATTTT
>TRBD1|-|TRBJ1-1|TRBV2
CATKGDSQHTEAFF
TGTGCCACCAAGGGGGACAGTCAACACACTGAAGCTTTCTTT
>TRBD1|-|TRBJ2-7|TRBV7-2
CASSLGTGSSYEQYF
TGTGCCAGCAGCCTGGGGACAGGGAGCTCCTACGAGCAGTACTTC
>TRBD1|-|TRBJ1-1|TRBV10-2
CASSRQGRNTEAFF
TGCGCCAGCAGCCGACAGGGGAGGAACACTGAAGCTTTCTTT
>-|once|TRBJ2-3|TRBV5-4
CASSLYRGTDTQYF
TGTGCCAGCAGCTTGTATCGGGGCACAGATACGCAGTATTTT
>-|-|TRBJ1-1|TRBV24-1
CATSDPATGGTEAFF
TGTGCCACCAGTGATCCTGCGACGGGAGGCACTGAAGCTTTCTTT
>-|-|TRBJ2-2|TRBV6-5
CASNPLALNTGELFF
TGTGCCAGCAACCCCCTAGCGTTGAACACCGGGGAGCTGTTTTTT
>-|-|TRBJ1-1|TRBV18
CASSPGQGRDTEAFF
TGTGCCAGCTCACCAGGGCAGGGGCGGGACACTGAAGCTTTCTTT
>TRBD1|-|TRBJ1-1|TRBV28
CASSLGDNSRTGTEAFF
TGTGCCAGCAGTTTAGGGGACAACTCCCGGACAGGCACTGAAGCTTTCTTT
>-|-|TRBJ2-1|TRBV7-2
CASSLSGGTGNNEQFF
TGTGCCAGCAGCTTATCGGGAGGGACAGGGAACAATGAGCAGTTCTTC
>TRBD1|-|TRBJ2-7|TRBV7-9
CASSWGQHEQYF
TGTGCCAGCAGCTGGGGACAGCACGAGCAGTACTTC
>TRBD2|-|TRBJ2-7|TRBV11-3
CASSLGGSSYEQYF
TGTGCCAGCAGCTTGGGGGGGTCCTCCTACGAGCAGTACTTC
>-|-|TRBJ2-5|TRBV29-1
CSVEETGRETQYF
TGCAGCGTTGAAGAGACAGGCCGGGAGACCCAGTACTTC
>TRBD2|-|TRBJ2-2|TRBV27
CASSWGGSGELFF
TGTGCCAGCAGTTGGGGGGGGTCAGGGGAGCTGTTTTTT
>-|-|TRBJ2-2|TRBV5-1
CASSNGPGGTGELFF
TGCGCCAGCTCAAACGGCCCAGGAGGCACCGGGGAGCTGTTTTTT